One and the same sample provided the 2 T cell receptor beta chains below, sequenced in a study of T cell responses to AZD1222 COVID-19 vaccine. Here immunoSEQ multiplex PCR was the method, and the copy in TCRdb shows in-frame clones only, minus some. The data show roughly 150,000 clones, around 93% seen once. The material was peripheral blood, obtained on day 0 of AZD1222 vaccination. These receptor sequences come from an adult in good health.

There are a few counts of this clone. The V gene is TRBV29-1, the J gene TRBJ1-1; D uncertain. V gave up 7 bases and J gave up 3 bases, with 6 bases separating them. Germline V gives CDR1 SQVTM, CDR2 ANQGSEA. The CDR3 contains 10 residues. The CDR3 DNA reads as TGCAGCGCCGGGGACACTGAAGCTTTCTTT. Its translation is CSAGDTEAFF.

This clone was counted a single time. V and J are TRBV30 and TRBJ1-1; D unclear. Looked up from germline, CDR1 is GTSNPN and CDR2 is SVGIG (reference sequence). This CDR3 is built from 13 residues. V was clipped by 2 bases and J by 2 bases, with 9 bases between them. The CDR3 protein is CAWSSQSNTEAFF. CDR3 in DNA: TGTGCCTGGAGTAGTCAGTCAAACACTGAAGCTTTCTTT.